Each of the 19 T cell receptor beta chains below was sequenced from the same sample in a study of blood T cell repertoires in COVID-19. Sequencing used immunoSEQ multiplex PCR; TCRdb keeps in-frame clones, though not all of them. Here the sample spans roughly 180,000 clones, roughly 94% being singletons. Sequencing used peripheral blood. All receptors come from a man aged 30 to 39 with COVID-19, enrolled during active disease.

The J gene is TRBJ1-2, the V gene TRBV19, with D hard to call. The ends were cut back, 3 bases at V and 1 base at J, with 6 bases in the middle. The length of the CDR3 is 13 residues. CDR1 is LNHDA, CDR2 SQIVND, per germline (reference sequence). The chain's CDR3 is CASSILYNYGYTF. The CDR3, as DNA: TGTGCCAGTAGTATTCTTTATAACTATGGCTACACCTTC. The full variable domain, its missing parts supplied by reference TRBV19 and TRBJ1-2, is DGGITQSPKYLFRKEGQNVTLSCEQNLNHDAMYWYRQDPGQGLRLIYYSQIVNDFQKGDIAEGYSVSREKKESFPLTVTSAQKNPTAFYLCASSILYNYGYTFGSGTRLTVV.

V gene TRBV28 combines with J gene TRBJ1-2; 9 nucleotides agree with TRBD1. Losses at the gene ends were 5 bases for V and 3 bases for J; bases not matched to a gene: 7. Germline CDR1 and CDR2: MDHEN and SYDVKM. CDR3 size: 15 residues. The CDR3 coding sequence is TGTGCCAGCAGTCGGACAGGGGTGGGTGACTATGGCTACACCTTC. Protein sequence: CASSRTGVGDYGYTF.

The CDR3 sequence is CASSWTGFAYNEQFF. As DNA, the CDR3 is TGTGCCAGCAGCTGGACAGGGTTTGCCTACAATGAGCAGTTCTTC. This chain connects TRBV7-2 to TRBJ2-1; 8 bases are a match to TRBD1. Germline CDR1 reads SGHTA; CDR2 reads FQGNSA. V shed 4 bases, J shed 2 bases, and the junction held 4 bases outside the gene matches. This CDR3 has 15 amino acids.

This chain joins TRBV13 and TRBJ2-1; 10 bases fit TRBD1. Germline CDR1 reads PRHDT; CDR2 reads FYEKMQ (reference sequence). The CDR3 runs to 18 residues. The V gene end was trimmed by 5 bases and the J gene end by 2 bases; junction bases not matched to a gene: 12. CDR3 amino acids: CASSPAPNDRGPYNEQFF. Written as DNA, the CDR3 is TGTGCCAGCAGCCCAGCCCCTAACGACAGGGGGCCCTACAATGAGCAGTTCTTC.

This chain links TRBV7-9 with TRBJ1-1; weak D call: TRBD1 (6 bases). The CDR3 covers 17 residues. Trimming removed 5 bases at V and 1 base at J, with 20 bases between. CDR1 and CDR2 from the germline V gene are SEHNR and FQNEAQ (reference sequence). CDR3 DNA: TGTGCCAGCAGCGCCCTAAGGGGGGGGCCTTCGAACACTGAAGCTTTCTTT. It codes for CASSALRGGPSNTEAFF.

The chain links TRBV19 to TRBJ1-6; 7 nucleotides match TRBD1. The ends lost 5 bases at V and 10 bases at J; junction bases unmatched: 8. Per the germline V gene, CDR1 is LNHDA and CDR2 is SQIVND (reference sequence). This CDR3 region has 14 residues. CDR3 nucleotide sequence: TGTGCCAGTAGTTCGGGACAGCCTACCTCACCCCTCCACTTT. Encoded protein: CASSSGQPTSPLHF. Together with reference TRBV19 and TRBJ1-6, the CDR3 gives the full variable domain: DGGITQSPKYLFRKEGQNVTLSCEQNLNHDAMYWYRQDPGQGLRLIYYSQIVNDFQKGDIAEGYSVSREKKESFPLTVTSAQKNPTAFYLCASSSGQPTSPLHFGNGTRLTVT.

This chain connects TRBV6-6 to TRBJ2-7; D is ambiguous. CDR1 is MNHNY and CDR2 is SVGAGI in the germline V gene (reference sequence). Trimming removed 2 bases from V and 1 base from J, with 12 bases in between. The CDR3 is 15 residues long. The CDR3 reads CASSYRPGPSYEQYF. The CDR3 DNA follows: TGTGCCAGCAGTTACAGGCCAGGTCCATCCTACGAGCAGTACTTC.

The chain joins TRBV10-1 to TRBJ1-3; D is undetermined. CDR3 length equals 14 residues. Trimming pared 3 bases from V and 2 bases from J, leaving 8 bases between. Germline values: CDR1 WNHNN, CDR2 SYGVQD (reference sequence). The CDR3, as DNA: TGCGCCAGCAGTGATAGCAGCACTGGAAACACCATATATTTT. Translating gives CASSDSSTGNTIYF.

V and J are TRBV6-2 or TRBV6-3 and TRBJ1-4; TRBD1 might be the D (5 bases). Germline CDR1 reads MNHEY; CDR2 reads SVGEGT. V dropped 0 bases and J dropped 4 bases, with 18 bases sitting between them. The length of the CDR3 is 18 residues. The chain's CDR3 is CASSYSRNRRNVNEKLFF. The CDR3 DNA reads TGTGCCAGCAGTTACTCGAGAAACAGGCGCAACGTTAATGAAAAACTGTTTTTT.

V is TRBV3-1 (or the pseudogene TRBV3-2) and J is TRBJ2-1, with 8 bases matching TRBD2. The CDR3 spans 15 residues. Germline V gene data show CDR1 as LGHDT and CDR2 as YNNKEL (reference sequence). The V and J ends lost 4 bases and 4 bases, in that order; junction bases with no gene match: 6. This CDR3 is CASSRPGGPYNEQFF. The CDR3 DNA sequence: TGTGCCAGCAGCCGCCCGGGGGGGCCATACAATGAGCAGTTCTTC.

CDR3 in DNA: TGTGCCAGCAGCCTACCTGGGTGGTCAGGTGAGCAGTTCTTC. This encodes CASSLPGWSGEQFF. The chain couples TRBV14 to TRBJ2-1; D remains unclear. CDR1 and CDR2 from the germline V gene are SGHDN and FVKESK. Trimming cost V 4 bases and J 9 bases, with 16 bases left between them. CDR3 length: 14 residues.

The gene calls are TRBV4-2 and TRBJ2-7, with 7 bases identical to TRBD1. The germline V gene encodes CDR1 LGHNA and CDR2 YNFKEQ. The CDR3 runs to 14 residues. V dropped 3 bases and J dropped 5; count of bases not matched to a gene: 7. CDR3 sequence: CASSQPSGGNEQYF. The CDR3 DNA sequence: TGTGCCAGCAGCCAGCCTTCAGGGGGTAACGAGCAGTACTTC.

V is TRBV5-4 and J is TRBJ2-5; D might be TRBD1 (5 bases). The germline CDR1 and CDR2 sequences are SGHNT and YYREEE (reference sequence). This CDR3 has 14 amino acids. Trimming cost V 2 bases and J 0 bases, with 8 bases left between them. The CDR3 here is CASSFPTDQETQYF. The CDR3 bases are TGTGCCAGCAGCTTCCCGACAGACCAAGAGACCCAGTACTTC.

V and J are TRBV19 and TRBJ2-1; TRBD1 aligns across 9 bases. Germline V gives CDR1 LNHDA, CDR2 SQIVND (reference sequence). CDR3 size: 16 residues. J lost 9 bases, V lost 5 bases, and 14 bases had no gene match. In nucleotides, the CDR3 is TGTGCCAGTAGTCCGAGGACAGGGGCGACCGGCGGTGAGCAGTTCTTC. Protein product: CASSPRTGATGGEQFF.

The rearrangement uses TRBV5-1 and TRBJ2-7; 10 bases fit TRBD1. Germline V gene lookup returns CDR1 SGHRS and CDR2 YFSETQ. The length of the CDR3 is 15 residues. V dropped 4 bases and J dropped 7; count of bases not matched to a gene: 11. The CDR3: CASSPQGTGAGEQYF. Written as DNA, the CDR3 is TGCGCCAGCAGCCCGCAAGGGACAGGGGCTGGGGAGCAGTACTTC.

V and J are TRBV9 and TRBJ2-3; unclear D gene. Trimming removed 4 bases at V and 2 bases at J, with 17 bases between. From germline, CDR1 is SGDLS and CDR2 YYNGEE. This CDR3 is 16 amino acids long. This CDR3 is CASSPHSSIITDTQYF. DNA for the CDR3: TGTGCCAGCAGCCCCCACTCATCGATAATCACAGATACGCAGTATTTT.

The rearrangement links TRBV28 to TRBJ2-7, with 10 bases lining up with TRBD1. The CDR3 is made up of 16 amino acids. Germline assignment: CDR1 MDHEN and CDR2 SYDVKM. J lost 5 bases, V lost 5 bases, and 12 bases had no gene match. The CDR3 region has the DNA TGTGCCAGCAGTACCAGTCCGGGACAGGGGTCCCACGAGCAGTACTTC. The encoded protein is CASSTSPGQGSHEQYF.

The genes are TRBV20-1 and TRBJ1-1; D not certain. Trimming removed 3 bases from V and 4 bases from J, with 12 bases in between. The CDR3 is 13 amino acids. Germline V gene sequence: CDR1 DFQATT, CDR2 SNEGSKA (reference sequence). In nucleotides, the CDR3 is TGCAGTGCTAGTCGCCCGGAGGCCACTGAAGCTTTCTTT. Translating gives CSASRPEATEAFF.

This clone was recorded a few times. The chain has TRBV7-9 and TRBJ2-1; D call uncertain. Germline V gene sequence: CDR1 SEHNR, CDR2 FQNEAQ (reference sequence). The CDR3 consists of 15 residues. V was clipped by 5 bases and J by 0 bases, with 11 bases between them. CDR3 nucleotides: TGTGCCAGCAGCAAACAGTTATACTCCTACAATGAGCAGTTCTTC. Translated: CASSKQLYSYNEQFF.